Below, 3 T cell receptor beta chains from the same sample are listed, as sequenced in a study of blood T cell repertoires in COVID-19. Measured with immunoSEQ multiplex PCR; TCRdb has only the in-frame clones, and not every one. The sample consists of some 510,000 clones, 70% to 90% of them appearing once. Sequenced: PBMCs or T cells enriched from blood (not recorded which). Receptors originate from a middle-aged woman who had recovered from COVID-19.

The chain combines TRBV4-3 with TRBJ2-5, with D possibly being TRBD2 (6 bases). Per the germline V gene, CDR1 is LGHNA and CDR2 is YSLEER. Trimming took 1 base from V and 3 from J, leaving 12 bases between them. The CDR3 covers 15 residues. CDR3 DNA: TGCGCCAGCAGCCAAGCGGGGAAGCGGGAAGAGACCCAGTACTTC. Translated, it gives CASSQAGKREETQYF.

V usage is TRBV5-4 and J usage is TRBJ1-3; no clear D. V dropped 2 bases and J dropped 3 bases, with 3 bases sitting between them. Per germline, CDR1 SGHNT and CDR2 YYREEE (reference sequence). The CDR3 consists of 12 residues. The CDR3 DNA sequence: TGTGCCAGCAGCTTCCGTGGAAACACCATATATTTT. It is translated as CASSFRGNTIYF.

J is TRBJ2-5 and V is TRBV12-3 or TRBV12-4; D may be TRBD2 (6 bases). The CDR3 loop spans 13 amino acids. Trimming took 8 bases from V and 5 from J, leaving 15 bases between them. This CDR3 reads CASRWGDSETQYF. The DNA of the CDR3 is TGTGCCAGCCGATGGGGGGATTCGGAGACCCAGTACTTC.